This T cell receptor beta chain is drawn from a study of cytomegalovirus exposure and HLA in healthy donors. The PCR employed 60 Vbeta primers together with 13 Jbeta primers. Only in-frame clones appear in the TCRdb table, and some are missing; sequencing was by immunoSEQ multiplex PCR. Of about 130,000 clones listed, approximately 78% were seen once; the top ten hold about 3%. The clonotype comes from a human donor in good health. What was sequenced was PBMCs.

CDR3: CASSVADTYEQYF. In nucleotides, the CDR3 is TGTGCCAGCAGCGTAGCAGACACCTACGAGCAGTACTTC. The gene calls are TRBV9 and TRBJ2-7; D gene unclear. Germline loops: CDR1 SGDLS, CDR2 YYNGEE. The germline V and J ends were trimmed by 0 bases and 2 bases, with 6 bases remaining between them. This CDR3 has 13 amino acids.